Listed below are T cell receptor beta chains from one sample, sequenced in a study of T cell changes during pregnancy in multiple sclerosis. Repertoires were generated with immunoSEQ multiplex PCR, while TCRdb's copy carries only in-frame clones and drops some. The sample lists approximately 70,000 clones, 90% to 95% seen once, with 1% to 1.5% in the top ten. Specimen: peripheral blood, collected in the third trimester of pregnancy. The receptors originated from a female donor with multiple sclerosis, enrolled in a pregnancy study. Both conserved end residues are part of each CDR3. The D gene is left open where the match is weak. Only some rows state a clone size, as once, few, many or a class for expanded clones.

TRBJ2-5	TRBV29-1	TRBD1	.	TGCAGCGTGGGGCCATCGACAGGGGGCAGAGAGACCCAGTACTTC	CSVGPSTGGRETQYF
TRBJ2-5	TRBV7-9	.	.	TGTGCCAGCAGCTTATATGAGACCCAGTACTTC	CASSLYETQYF
TRBJ2-2	TRBV28	.	.	TGTGCTAGCAGTTGGGCGGGGCAGAGCGACACCGGGGAGCTGTTTTTT	CASSWAGQSDTGELFF
TRBJ1-4	TRBV11-2	.	.	TGTGCCAGCAGCCGAACTCTGGGCCTACCTGAAAAACTGTTTTTT	CASSRTLGLPEKLFF
TRBJ2-2	TRBV5-1	.	.	TGCGCCAGCAGCCGTGCCGCGGATACGAACACCGGGGAGCTGTTTTTT	CASSRAADTNTGELFF
TRBJ2-1	TRBV5-1	TRBD2	.	TGCGCCAGCAGCTCCTTCTTAGCGGGAGGAGGTGATGAGCAGTTCTTC	CASSSFLAGGGDEQFF
TRBJ2-2	TRBV28	.	.	TGTGCCAGCAGTTTAATAGGGGAGCTGTTTTTT	CASSLIGELFF
TRBJ2-1	TRBV2	TRBD2	.	TGTGCCAGCAGATATAGCGGGAGAAACGGGGAGCAGTTCTTC	CASRYSGRNGEQFF
TRBJ1-1	TRBV27	.	.	TGTGCCAGCAGTTCTACAGGGATAGGTACTGAAGCTTTCTTT	CASSSTGIGTEAFF
TRBJ2-7	TRBV5-4	.	.	TGTGCCAGCAGCTTGGCCGCCGGCTACGAGCAGTACTTC	CASSLAAGYEQYF
TRBJ2-1	TRBV11-1	TRBD2	.	TGTGCCAGCAGCTTAAGTCGCGGGAGTGGGAATGAGCAGTTCTTC	CASSLSRGSGNEQFF
TRBJ2-7	TRBV4-2	.	.	TGTGCCAGCGGCCGAGCGTCGGGAGCAGAGTCCGAGCAGTACTTC	CASGRASGAESEQYF
TRBJ2-3	TRBV28	TRBD2	.	TGTGCCAGCACCCTGACTAGCGGGAGGAGAAATACGCAGTATTTT	CASTLTSGRRNTQYF
TRBJ1-2	TRBV5-6	.	.	TGTGCCAGCAGCCCTGGTGGGGGGTCCAACTATGGCTACACCTTC	CASSPGGGSNYGYTF
TRBJ2-7	TRBV7-2	TRBD1	few	TGTGCCAGCAGCCGGGACAGGGTAGGCTACGAGCAGTACTTC	CASSRDRVGYEQYF
TRBJ2-2	TRBV7-2	TRBD2	.	TGTGCCAGCACTAGGACTAGCGGGAGGGCAGGCGGGGAGCTGTTTTTT	CASTRTSGRAGGELFF
TRBJ1-4	TRBV6-5	TRBD1	.	TGTGCCAGCAGGCACAGGGACAGGCGAGAGGAAAAACTGTTTTTT	CASRHRDRREEKLFF
TRBJ2-7	TRBV28	TRBD2	.	TGTGCCAGCAGTTTTACCCTAGCGGGATTAAGTTACGAGCAGTACTTC	CASSFTLAGLSYEQYF
TRBJ2-3	TRBV10-3	TRBD2	.	TGTGCCACTGTAGCGGGTGCCACAGATACGCAGTATTTT	CATVAGATDTQYF
TRBJ2-7	TRBV7-2	TRBD1	.	TGTGCCAGCAGCCGACAGGGGGTCTACGAGCAGTACTTC	CASSRQGVYEQYF
TRBJ1-2	TRBV7-9	TRBD1	.	TGTGCCAGCAGCGCGCCGGGACAGGGGGCGAATGGCTACACCTTC	CASSAPGQGANGYTF
TRBJ2-3	TRBV27	TRBD2	few	TGTGCCAGCACTTCATGGGCTAGCGGTCTCTCAGATACGCAGTATTTT	CASTSWASGLSDTQYF
TRBJ1-3	TRBV27	.	few	TGTGCCAGCAGTTTATCCATGGGAGGTGGAAACACCATATATTTT	CASSLSMGGGNTIYF
TRBJ2-7	TRBV5-6	TRBD1	.	TGTGCCAGCAGCTTGTTTAGGACAGGGCCCTACGAGCAGTACTTC	CASSLFRTGPYEQYF
TRBJ1-2	TRBV27	TRBD1	.	TGTGCCAGCAGTTTATCCCCTCGGACAGGGGGCGGCTACACCTTC	CASSLSPRTGGGYTF
TRBJ2-3	TRBV9	TRBD2	.	TGTGCCAGCAGCGTCAGCGGGGGGGGCCCAGATACGCAGTATTTT	CASSVSGGGPDTQYF
TRBJ2-7	TRBV7-9	.	.	TGTGCCAGCAGCCAGACGAGGGGGGGGATTTCCTACGAGCAGTACTTC	CASSQTRGGISYEQYF
TRBJ2-7	TRBV6-1	TRBD1	.	TGTGCCAGCAGTCTAGGACAGGGCACCTACGAGCAGTACTTC	CASSLGQGTYEQYF
TRBJ2-3	TRBV30	.	once	TGTGCCTGGACTAGCACAGATACGCAGTATTTT	CAWTSTDTQYF
TRBJ2-2	TRBV5-1	TRBD2	.	TGCGCCAGCAGCCCCCAAGACGGGAGGACCTACACCGGGGAGCTGTTTTTT	CASSPQDGRTYTGELFF
TRBJ2-2	TRBV4-3	.	.	TGCGCCAGCAGCCAAGATGGAGGGACCGGGGAGCTGTTTTTT	CASSQDGGTGELFF
TRBJ2-5	TRBV5-1	.	.	TGCGCCAGCAGTTTTGACAGCCAAGAGACCCAGTACTTC	CASSFDSQETQYF
TRBJ2-7	TRBV13	TRBD2	.	TGTGCCAGCAGCTTAAAACTAGCGGGAGTTCGGGACGAGCAGTACTTC	CASSLKLAGVRDEQYF
TRBJ1-2	TRBV19	TRBD1	.	TGTGCCAGTAGTAATAATCTGGGACAGAACTATGGCTACACCTTC	CASSNNLGQNYGYTF
TRBJ2-7	TRBV4-1	TRBD2	.	TGCGCCAGCAGCCCCCCTGGGGGACTAGATCTCTACGAGCAGTACTTC	CASSPPGGLDLYEQYF
TRBJ2-1	TRBV4-2	TRBD2	.	TGTGCCAGCAGCCACAGCGGGAGGGCCTATGAGCAGTTCTTC	CASSHSGRAYEQFF
TRBJ2-1	TRBV4-1	TRBD1	.	TGCGCCAGCAGCCAAGAGGGGGGCTGGCAGGGGGCGCACGAGCAGTTCTTC	CASSQEGGWQGAHEQFF
TRBJ2-7	TRBV7-2	.	.	TGTGCCAGCAGCTTATTCGCGAGCGGCACGAACGAGCAGTACTTC	CASSLFASGTNEQYF
TRBJ2-6	TRBV5-1	TRBD1	.	TGCGCCAGCAGCTTAGATAGGGACAGGGGGCGTGGGGCCAACGTCCTGACTTTC	CASSLDRDRGRGANVLTF
TRBJ1-1	TRBV7-9	TRBD1	.	TGTGCCAGCAGCGGAGACAGGGGAACGGCTGAAGCTTTCTTT	CASSGDRGTAEAFF
TRBJ2-1	TRBV27	.	.	TGTGCCAAACCTACGCCGAAGCATGAGCAGTTCTTC	CAKPTPKHEQFF
TRBJ2-7	TRBV4-2	.	.	TGTGCCAGCAGCCAAGATGTCACAGGTTTATACGAGCAGTACTTC	CASSQDVTGLYEQYF
TRBJ2-1	TRBV6-5	.	.	TGTGCCAGCAGCCGCGAGGAGCGGTACAATGAGCAGTTCTTC	CASSREERYNEQFF